The source of this T cell receptor beta chain is a study of T cells in Graves' hyperthyroidism and ophthalmopathy. Trimming took 5 bases from V and 1 from J; bases not matched to a gene: 8. The CDR3 runs to 16 residues. Clinical symptoms, serum thyroxine and TRAb, thyroid ultrasound and orbital computed tomography were used for the diagnoses. Fresh peripheral blood, under 13 ml, yielded the PBMCs. To note about this clonotype: What it recognizes is unknown.

General study points: Most expanded thyroid clonotypes above 0.001 also appeared in blood.

Amplification of TCR beta CDR3 regions used RNA as the template. HTBI primers drove first-round RT-PCR of the TCR CDR3. TCRdb called the multiplex PCR reads again in MiXCR, with one record for every CDR3 protein. The sample holds 300,000 to 450,000 distinct CDR3 sequences, approximately 13% seen once. The sequence was collected from a young man with Graves' hyperthyroidism that later progressed to Graves' ophthalmopathy. The V gene is TRBV12-3 or TRBV12-4, the J gene TRBJ1-5; 7 bases line up with TRBD1. Sequencing was carried out using blood. In nucleotides, the CDR3 is TGTGCCAGCAGTCCTCTACTCAGGGGGAGCAATCAGCCCCAGCATTTT. The encoded protein is CASSPLLRGSNQPQHF.